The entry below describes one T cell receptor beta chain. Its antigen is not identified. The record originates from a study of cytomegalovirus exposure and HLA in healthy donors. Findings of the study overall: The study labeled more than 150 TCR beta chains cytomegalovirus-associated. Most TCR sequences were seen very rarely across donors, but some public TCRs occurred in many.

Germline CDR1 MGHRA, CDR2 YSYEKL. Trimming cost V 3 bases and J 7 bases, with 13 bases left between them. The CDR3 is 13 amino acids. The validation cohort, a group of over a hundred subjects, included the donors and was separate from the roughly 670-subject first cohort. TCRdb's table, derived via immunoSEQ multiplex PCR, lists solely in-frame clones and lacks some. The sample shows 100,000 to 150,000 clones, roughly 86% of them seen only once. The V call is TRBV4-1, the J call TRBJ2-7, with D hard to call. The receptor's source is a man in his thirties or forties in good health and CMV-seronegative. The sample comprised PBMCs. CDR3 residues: CASSHWNSREQYF. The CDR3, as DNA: TGCGCCAGCAGCCATTGGAACTCGAGGGAGCAGTACTTC.